This T cell receptor (beta chain) was identified during a study of T cell clonality in common variable immunodeficiency. Study-wide results and limits: Compared with controls, CVID subjects had fewer shared TCRbeta clones. TCRbeta clonality was increased in CVID versus healthy controls.

Control and CVID samples contributed equal amounts of genomic DNA. Sequenced by immunoSEQ multiplex PCR; TCRdb stores in-frame clones only, minus some. The sample presents about 52,000 clones, none singletons. This clone was counted many times. The antigen remains unidentified. The read ends 3 residues early relative to the CDR3; the germline J gene fills the gap. Both groups were predominantly of Caucasian heritage. V was clipped by 4 bases and J by 3 bases; unmatched bases: 13. The CDR3 spans 18 residues. Germline V gives CDR1 LGHNA, CDR2 YNFKEQ. This sequence was found in a person aged 18 to 75 in good health. The material sequenced was peripheral blood mononuclear cells. J is TRBJ2-4 and V is TRBV4-2; TRBD1 aligns across 9 bases. This chain's CDR3 is CASSPSRDRVGSKNIQYF. CDR3 DNA (partial): TGTGCCAGCAGCCCGTCCCGGGACAGGGTCGGGAGCAAAAACATT.